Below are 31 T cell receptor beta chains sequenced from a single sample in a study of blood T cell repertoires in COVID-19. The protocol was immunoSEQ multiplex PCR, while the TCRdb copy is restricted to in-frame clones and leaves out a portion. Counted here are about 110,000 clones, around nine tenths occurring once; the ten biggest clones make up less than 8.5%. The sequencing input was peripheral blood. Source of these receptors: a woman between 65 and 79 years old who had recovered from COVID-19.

Here the CDR3 DNA reads TGTGCCGTGTGGGACAGGGGGCGCAAGATAAATGGCTACACCTTC. As protein: CAVWDRGRKINGYTF. The chain combines TRBV19 with TRBJ1-2, with 12 positions matching TRBD1. The CDR3 runs to 15 residues. Per germline, CDR1 LNHDA and CDR2 SQIVND (reference sequence). V lost 11 bases and J lost 6; bases outside the gene matches: 13.

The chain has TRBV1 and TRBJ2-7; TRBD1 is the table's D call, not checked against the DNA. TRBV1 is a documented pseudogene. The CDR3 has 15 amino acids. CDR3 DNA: TGCACCAGCAGCCAGACGGACAGGGCCCCCTACGAGCAGTACTTC. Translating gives CTSSQTDRAPYEQYF.

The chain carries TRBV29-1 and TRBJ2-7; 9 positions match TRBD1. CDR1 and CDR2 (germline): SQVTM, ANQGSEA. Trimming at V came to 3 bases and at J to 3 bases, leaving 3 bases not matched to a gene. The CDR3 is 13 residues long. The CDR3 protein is CSVEGQGFYEQYF. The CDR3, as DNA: TGCAGCGTTGAGGGACAGGGTTTCTACGAGCAGTACTTC.

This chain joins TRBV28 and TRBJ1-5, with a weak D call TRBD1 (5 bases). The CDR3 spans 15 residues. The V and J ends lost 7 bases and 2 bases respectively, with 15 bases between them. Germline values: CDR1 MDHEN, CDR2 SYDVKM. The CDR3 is CASTGGWGRNQPQHF. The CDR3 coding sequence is TGTGCCAGCACGGGGGGGTGGGGCCGCAATCAGCCCCAGCATTTT. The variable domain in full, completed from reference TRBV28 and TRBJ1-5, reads DVKVTQSSRYLVKRTGEKVFLECVQDMDHENMFWYRQDPGLGLRLIYFSYDVKMKEKGDIPEGYSVSREKKERFSLILESASTNQTSMYLCASTGGWGRNQPQHFGDGTRLSIL.

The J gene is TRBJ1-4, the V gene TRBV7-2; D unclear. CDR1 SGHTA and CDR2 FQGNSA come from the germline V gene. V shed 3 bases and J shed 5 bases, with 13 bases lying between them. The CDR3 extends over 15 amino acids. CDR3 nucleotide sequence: TGTGCCAGCAGCTTCCTAAAACAGAGAAATGAAAAACTGTTTTTT. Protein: CASSFLKQRNEKLFF.

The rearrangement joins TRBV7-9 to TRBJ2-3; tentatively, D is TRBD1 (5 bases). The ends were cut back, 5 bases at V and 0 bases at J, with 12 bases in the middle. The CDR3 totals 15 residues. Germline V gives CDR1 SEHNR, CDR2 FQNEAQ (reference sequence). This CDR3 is CASSPSRVSTDTQYF. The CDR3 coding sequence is TGTGCCAGCAGCCCGTCCAGGGTTAGCACAGATACGCAGTATTTT. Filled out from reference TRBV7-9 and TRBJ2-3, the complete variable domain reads DTGVSQNPRHKITKRGQNVTFRCDPISEHNRLYWYRQTLGQGPEFLTYFQNEAQLEKSRLLSDRFSAERPKGSFSTLEIQRTEQGDSAMYLCASSPSRVSTDTQYFGPGTRLTVL.

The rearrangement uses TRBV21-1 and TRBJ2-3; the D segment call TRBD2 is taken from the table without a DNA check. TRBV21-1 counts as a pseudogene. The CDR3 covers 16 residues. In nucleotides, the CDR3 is TGTGCCAGCAGCAACAAGGTAGCGGGAGGAGGAGATACGCAGTATTTT. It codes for CASSNKVAGGGDTQYF.

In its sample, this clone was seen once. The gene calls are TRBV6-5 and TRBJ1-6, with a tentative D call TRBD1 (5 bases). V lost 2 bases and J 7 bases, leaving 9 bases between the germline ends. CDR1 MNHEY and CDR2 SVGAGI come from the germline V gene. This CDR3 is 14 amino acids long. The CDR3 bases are TGTGCCAGCAGTTACGGGGCGGGAAATTCACCCCTCCACTTT. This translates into CASSYGAGNSPLHF.

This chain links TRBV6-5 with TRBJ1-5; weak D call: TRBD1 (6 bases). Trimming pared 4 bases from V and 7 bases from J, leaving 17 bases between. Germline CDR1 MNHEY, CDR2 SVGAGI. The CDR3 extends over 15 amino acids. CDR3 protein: CASSFSRGAEQPQHF. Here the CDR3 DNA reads TGTGCCAGCAGTTTTTCCAGGGGAGCGGAGCAGCCCCAGCATTTT.

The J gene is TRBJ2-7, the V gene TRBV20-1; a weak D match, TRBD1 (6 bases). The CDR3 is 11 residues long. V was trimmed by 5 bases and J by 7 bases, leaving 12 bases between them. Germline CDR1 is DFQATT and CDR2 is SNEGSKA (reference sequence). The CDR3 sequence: CSAFIGGEQYF. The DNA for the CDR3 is TGCAGTGCTTTTATAGGGGGAGAGCAGTACTTC.

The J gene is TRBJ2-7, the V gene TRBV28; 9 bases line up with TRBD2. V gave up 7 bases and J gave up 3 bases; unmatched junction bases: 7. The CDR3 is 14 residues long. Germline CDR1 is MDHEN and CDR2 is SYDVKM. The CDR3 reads CASIPTSGVYEQYF. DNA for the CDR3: TGTGCCAGCATTCCGACTAGCGGAGTCTACGAGCAGTACTTC.

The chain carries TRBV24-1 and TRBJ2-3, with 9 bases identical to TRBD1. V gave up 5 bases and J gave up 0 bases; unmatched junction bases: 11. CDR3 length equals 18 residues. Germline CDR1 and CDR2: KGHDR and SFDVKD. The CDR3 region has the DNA TGTGCCACCAGTGGGGATCCGGGACAGGGCGCCAGCACAGATACGCAGTATTTT. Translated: CATSGDPGQGASTDTQYF.

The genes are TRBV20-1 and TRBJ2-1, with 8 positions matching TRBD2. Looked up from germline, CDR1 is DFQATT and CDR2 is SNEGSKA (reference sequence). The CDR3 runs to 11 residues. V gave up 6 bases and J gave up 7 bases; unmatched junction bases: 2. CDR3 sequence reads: CSATSGNEQFF. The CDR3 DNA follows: TGCAGTGCCACTAGCGGAAATGAGCAGTTCTTC.

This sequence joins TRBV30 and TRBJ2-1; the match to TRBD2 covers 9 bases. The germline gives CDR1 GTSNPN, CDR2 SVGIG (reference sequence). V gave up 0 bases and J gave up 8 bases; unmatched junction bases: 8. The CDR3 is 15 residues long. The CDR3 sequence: CAWSVGSAGGYEQFF. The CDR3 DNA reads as TGTGCCTGGAGTGTAGGTTCGGCGGGGGGGTATGAGCAGTTCTTC.

Written as DNA, the CDR3 is TGTGCCAGCAGCCCCCGGGGACTACAGACCCAGTACTTC. Translating it yields CASSPRGLQTQYF. This sequence joins TRBV5-5 and TRBJ2-5; 7 bases are shared with TRBD2. Germline V gives CDR1 SGHKS, CDR2 YYEKEE (reference sequence). This CDR3 has 13 residues. V was clipped by 4 bases and J by 6 bases; unmatched bases: 6.

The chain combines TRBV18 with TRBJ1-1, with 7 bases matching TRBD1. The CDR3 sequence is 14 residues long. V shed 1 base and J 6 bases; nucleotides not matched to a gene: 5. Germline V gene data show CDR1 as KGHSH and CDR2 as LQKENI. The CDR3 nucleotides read TGTGCCAGCTCACCACGGGGAGGACAGGCTGAAGCTTTCTTT. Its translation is CASSPRGGQAEAFF.

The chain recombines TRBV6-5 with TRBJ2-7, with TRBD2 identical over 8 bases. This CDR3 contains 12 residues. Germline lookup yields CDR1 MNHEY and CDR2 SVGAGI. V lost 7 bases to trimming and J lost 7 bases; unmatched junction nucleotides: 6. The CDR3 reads CASTRREGEQYF. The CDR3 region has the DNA TGTGCCAGCACCCGACGGGAGGGGGAGCAGTACTTC.

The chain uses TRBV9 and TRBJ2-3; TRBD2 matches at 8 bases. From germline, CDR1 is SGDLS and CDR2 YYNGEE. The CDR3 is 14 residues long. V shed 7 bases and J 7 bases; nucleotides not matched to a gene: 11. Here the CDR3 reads CASSRSGSRNTQYF. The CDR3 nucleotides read TGTGCCAGCTCGAGGAGCGGGAGTCGAAATACGCAGTATTTT. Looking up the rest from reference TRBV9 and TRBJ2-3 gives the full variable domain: DSGVTQTPKHLITATGQRVTLRCSPRSGDLSVYWYQQSLDQGLQFLIQYYNGEERAKGNILERFSAQQFPDLHSELNLSSLELGDSALYFCASSRSGSRNTQYFGPGTRLTVL.

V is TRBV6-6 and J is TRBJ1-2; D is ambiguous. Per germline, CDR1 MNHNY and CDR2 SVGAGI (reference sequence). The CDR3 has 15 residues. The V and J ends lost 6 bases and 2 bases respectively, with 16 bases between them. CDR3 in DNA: TGTGCCAGCAGAAACCCCCAAGAGTCGAACTATGGCTACACCTTC. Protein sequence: CASRNPQESNYGYTF.

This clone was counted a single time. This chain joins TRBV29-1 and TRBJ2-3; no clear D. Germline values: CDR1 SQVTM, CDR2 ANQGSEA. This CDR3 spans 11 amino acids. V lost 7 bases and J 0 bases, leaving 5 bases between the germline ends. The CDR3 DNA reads TGCAGCGGAAGCAGCACAGATACGCAGTATTTT. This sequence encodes CSGSSTDTQYF.

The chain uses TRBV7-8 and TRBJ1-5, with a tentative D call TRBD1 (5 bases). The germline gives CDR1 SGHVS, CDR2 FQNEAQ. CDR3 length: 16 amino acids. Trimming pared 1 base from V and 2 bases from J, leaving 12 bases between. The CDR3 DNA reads TGTGCCAGCAGCTTAGACAGGATGGGTGGCAATCAGCCCCAGCATTTT. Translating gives CASSLDRMGGNQPQHF. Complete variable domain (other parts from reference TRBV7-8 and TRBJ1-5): GAGVSQSPRYKVAKRGQDVALRCDPISGHVSLFWYQQALGQGPEFLTYFQNEAQLDKSGLPSDRFFAERPEGSVSTLKIQRTQQEDSAVYLCASSLDRMGGNQPQHFGDGTRLSIL.

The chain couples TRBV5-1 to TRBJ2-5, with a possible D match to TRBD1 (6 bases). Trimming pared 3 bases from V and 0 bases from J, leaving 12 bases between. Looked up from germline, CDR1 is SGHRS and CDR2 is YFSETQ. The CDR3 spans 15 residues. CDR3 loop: CASSSRTVYQETQYF. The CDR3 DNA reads TGCGCCAGCAGCTCCCGGACAGTGTACCAAGAGACCCAGTACTTC.

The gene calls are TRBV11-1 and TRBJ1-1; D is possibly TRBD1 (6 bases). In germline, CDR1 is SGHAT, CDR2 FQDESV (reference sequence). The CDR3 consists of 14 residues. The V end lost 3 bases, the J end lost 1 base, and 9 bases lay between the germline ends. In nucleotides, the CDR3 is TGTGCCAGCAGCTTCGACAGGACGAACACTGAAGCTTTCTTT. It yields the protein CASSFDRTNTEAFF. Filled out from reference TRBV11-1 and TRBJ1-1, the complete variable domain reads EAEVAQSPRYKITEKSQAVAFWCDPISGHATLYWYRQILGQGPELLVQFQDESVVDDSQLPKDRFSAERLKGVDSTLKIQPAELGDSAMYLCASSFDRTNTEAFFGQGTRLTVV.

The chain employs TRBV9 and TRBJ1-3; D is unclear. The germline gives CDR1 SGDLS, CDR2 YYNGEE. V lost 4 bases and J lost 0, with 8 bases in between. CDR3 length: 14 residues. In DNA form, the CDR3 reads TGTGCCAGCAGCAACACGGGCTCTGGAAACACCATATATTTT. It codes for CASSNTGSGNTIYF.

The CDR3 reads CASREGGFEGGYTF. CDR3 DNA sequence: TGTGCCAGCAGAGAGGGTGGCTTCGAAGGTGGCTACACCTTC. The chain recombines TRBV5-4 with TRBJ1-2; D is uncertain. The CDR3 consists of 14 residues. Per germline, CDR1 SGHNT and CDR2 YYREEE (reference sequence). V shed 5 bases and J shed 7 bases, with 18 bases lying between them.

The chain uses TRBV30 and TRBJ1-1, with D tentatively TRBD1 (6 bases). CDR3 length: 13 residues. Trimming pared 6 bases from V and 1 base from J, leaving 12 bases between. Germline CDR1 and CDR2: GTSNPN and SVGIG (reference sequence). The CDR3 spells CACAKQGNTEAFF. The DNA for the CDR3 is TGTGCCTGTGCCAAACAGGGGAACACTGAAGCTTTCTTT.

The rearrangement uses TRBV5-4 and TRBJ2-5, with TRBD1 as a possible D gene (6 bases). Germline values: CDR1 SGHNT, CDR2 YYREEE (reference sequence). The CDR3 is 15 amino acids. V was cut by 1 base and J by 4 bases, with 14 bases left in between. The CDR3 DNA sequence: TGTGCCAGCAGCTTGAGTACTTACAGGGCAGAGACCCAGTACTTC. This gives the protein CASSLSTYRAETQYF.

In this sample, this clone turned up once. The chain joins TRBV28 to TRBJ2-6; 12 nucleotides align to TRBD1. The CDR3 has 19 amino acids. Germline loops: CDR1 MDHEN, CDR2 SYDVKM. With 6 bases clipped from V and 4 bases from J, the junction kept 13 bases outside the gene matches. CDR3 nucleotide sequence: TGTGCCAGCAGGCCCATTCCGGGACAGGGGGCGAAAGGGGCCAACGTCCTGACTTTC. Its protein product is CASRPIPGQGAKGANVLTF. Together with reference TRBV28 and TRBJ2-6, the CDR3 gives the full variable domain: DVKVTQSSRYLVKRTGEKVFLECVQDMDHENMFWYRQDPGLGLRLIYFSYDVKMKEKGDIPEGYSVSREKKERFSLILESASTNQTSMYLCASRPIPGQGAKGANVLTFGAGSRLTVL.

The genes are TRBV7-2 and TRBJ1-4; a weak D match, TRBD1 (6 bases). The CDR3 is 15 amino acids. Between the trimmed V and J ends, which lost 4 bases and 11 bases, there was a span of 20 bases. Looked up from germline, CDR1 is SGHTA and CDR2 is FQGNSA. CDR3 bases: TGTGCCAGCAGCTCGGCGGGAGGGGGGCTTGGGAAACTGTTTTTT. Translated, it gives CASSSAGGGLGKLFF.

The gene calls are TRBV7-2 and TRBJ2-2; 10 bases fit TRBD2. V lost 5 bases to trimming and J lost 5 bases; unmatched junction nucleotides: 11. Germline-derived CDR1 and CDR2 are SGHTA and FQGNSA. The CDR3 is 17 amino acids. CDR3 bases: TGTGCCAGCAGCAAGGGGACTAGCGTCCTGAGGACCGGGGAGCTGTTTTTT. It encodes CASSKGTSVLRTGELFF.

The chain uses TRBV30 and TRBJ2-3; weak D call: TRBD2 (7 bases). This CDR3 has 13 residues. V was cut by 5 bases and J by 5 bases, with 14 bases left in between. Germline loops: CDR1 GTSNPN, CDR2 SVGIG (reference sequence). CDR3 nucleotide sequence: TGTGCCTGGGAGGGGGGGGTACGAGATACGCAGTATTTT. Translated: CAWEGGVRDTQYF.